This is a list of T cell receptor beta chains from one sample in a study of blood T cell repertoires in COVID-19. The table came from immunoSEQ multiplex PCR; TCRdb's copy has only in-frame clones and leaves some out. The sample contains 72,000 or so clones, around nine tenths of which appear only once. The specimen sequenced was peripheral blood. These receptors came from an older woman with acute or convalescent COVID-19. Both conserved end residues are part of each CDR3. D genes are given only for firm matches. Size is stated for part of the rows, as once, few or many counts, or as a class when the clone is expanded.

CDR3 DNA	CDR3 protein	D gene	clone size	J gene	V gene
TGTGCCAGCAGCTTGGATGCAGGGGGCTCGGTAAGGAGTCCTGAAGCTTTCTTT	CASSLDAGGSVRSPEAFF	TRBD1	.	TRBJ1-1	TRBV5-6
TGTGGGGTTGGAGGCGACTATGGCTACACCTTC	CGVGGDYGYTF	.	.	TRBJ1-2	TRBV28
TGTGCCAGCAGCTTAGAACCCCTCCAGCGGGGGCGGGAGACCCAGTACTTC	CASSLEPLQRGRETQYF	TRBD2	.	TRBJ2-5	TRBV7-8
TGTGCCAGCAGCTTTACAGGGGTAAACACTGAAGCTTTCTTT	CASSFTGVNTEAFF	TRBD1	.	TRBJ1-1	TRBV5-4
TGTGCCAGCAGCCAAGGCCAGGGGTGGTACGAGCAGTACTTC	CASSQGQGWYEQYF	.	.	TRBJ2-7	TRBV14
TGTGCCAGCAGCTTAGAGACTGCCCCAGGGACTGAAGCTTTCTTT	CASSLETAPGTEAFF	.	.	TRBJ1-1	TRBV7-2
TGTGCCAGCAGCCCTAACCGATACTCCTACGAGCAGTACTTC	CASSPNRYSYEQYF	.	.	TRBJ2-7	TRBV7-8
TGTGCCAGCTCACCACCTAACGCCGGACAGGGTATATCCTATAATGAAAAACTGTTTTTT	CASSPPNAGQGISYNEKLFF	TRBD1	.	TRBJ1-4	TRBV18
TGTGCCAGCAGTCTGGCCAGGGTTGGGGGGTCACCCCTCCACTTT	CASSLARVGGSPLHF	.	once	TRBJ1-6	TRBV6-5
TGCGCCAGCAGCTTGTCGCCGACAGGGGGCTCGGGAGATACGCAGTATTTT	CASSLSPTGGSGDTQYF	TRBD1	.	TRBJ2-3	TRBV5-1
TGTGCCAGCAGCTTGAGACAGGGAGACTCACCCCTCCACTTT	CASSLRQGDSPLHF	TRBD1	.	TRBJ1-6	TRBV5-4
TGTGCCAGCAGCAACCCCGGACTAGCGGGAATCCAAGAGACCCAGTACTTC	CASSNPGLAGIQETQYF	TRBD2	.	TRBJ2-5	TRBV3-1/TRBV3-2
TGTGCCAGCAGCATCGAAACAGGGCTCTATGGCTACACCTTC	CASSIETGLYGYTF	.	.	TRBJ1-2	TRBV2
TGTGCCTGGAGTGTGGGGGGGTCTGGTTATCAGCCCCAGCATTTT	CAWSVGGSGYQPQHF	.	.	TRBJ1-5	TRBV30
TGTGCCATCAGTGGGGGGGGTGCCGGTGCTAGCACAGATACGCAGTATTTT	CAISGGGAGASTDTQYF	TRBD2	.	TRBJ2-3	TRBV10-3
TGTGCCAGCAGCCTTAACCCGGGGCAAGAGACCCAGTACTTC	CASSLNPGQETQYF	.	.	TRBJ2-5	TRBV7-7
TGTGCCAGCAGCCAAGCCCGGGGGGTCGCGGACACTGAAGCTTTCTTT	CASSQARGVADTEAFF	.	.	TRBJ1-1	TRBV4-2
TGTGCTAGTGGTTTGCCAGGAAACAACTATGGCTACACCTTC	CASGLPGNNYGYTF	.	.	TRBJ1-2	TRBV12-5
TGCGCCAGCAGGGGAGGGTTCCAAGAGACCCAGTACTTC	CASRGGFQETQYF	TRBD2	.	TRBJ2-5	TRBV10-2
TGCGCCAGCAGCTTGGCCTTAGGGGACAGGGCCATACCCTGCTTC	CASSLALGDRAIPCF	TRBD1	.	TRBJ1-2	TRBV5-1
TGTGCCAGCAGCTTAGAGACAGGGAACACTGAAGCTTTCTTT	CASSLETGNTEAFF	.	few	TRBJ1-1	TRBV7-9
TGTGCCTCGAACACAGGGCGATATCAGCCCCAGCATTTT	CASNTGRYQPQHF	.	.	TRBJ1-5	TRBV28
TGCGCCAGCAGTCGCGAGGTTCGCGAGACCCAGTACTTC	CASSREVRETQYF	.	.	TRBJ2-5	TRBV5-1
TGTGCCACCAGCAGAGACACAACGAACACTGAAGCTTTCTTT	CATSRDTTNTEAFF	.	.	TRBJ1-1	TRBV15
TGTGCCAGCAGTGAGTGGCTGGGACTGATCTCTGGGGCCAACGTCCTGACTTTC	CASSEWLGLISGANVLTF	.	.	TRBJ2-6	TRBV6-1
TGCGCCAGCAGCTATGGGGACAACACAGGAATCTACACCTTC	CASSYGDNTGIYTF	.	.	TRBJ1-2	TRBV5-1
TGTGCCAGCAGCCCCCGACTAGGATCCTACAATGAGCAGTTCTTC	CASSPRLGSYNEQFF	.	.	TRBJ2-1	TRBV9
TGTGCCAGCTCACCTCTAGCGGGGAGGTACAATGAGCAGTTCTTC	CASSPLAGRYNEQFF	TRBD2	.	TRBJ2-1	TRBV18
TGTGCCAGCAGCCAAGAGTCTGGGATCCTTAGGGGGGCTTTCTTT	CASSQESGILRGAFF	.	.	TRBJ1-1	TRBV3-1/TRBV3-2
TGTGCCAGCAGCTCCCGACAGGGTAACACTGAAGCTTTCTTT	CASSSRQGNTEAFF	TRBD1	.	TRBJ1-1	TRBV5-4
TGTGCCAGCAGTGAAAGATCGGGGGCAACTAATGAAAAACTGTTTTTT	CASSERSGATNEKLFF	.	few	TRBJ1-4	TRBV2
TGCGCCAGCAGCCCGGGACAGGGGAACACTGAAGCTTTCTTT	CASSPGQGNTEAFF	TRBD1	once	TRBJ1-1	TRBV5-1
TGTGCCAGCAGTGTCCGGGGGCAAGAGACCCAGTACTTC	CASSVRGQETQYF	.	.	TRBJ2-5	TRBV2
TGTGCCTGGAGTAAACAGGGGAGGCAGACCCAGTACTTC	CAWSKQGRQTQYF	.	.	TRBJ2-5	TRBV30
TGTGCCAGCAGTAGGGGGACAGGGACTGAAAAACTGTTTTTT	CASSRGTGTEKLFF	TRBD1	once	TRBJ1-4	TRBV27
TGTGCCACCAGGGACAGGGGGCCCCTGAACACTGAAGCTTTCTTT	CATRDRGPLNTEAFF	TRBD1	.	TRBJ1-1	TRBV15
TGTGCCAGCAAGACCTGGGACAGAAATAATGAAAAACTGTTTTTT	CASKTWDRNNEKLFF	TRBD1	once	TRBJ1-4	TRBV27
TGTGCCAGCTCTAGGGGGGGTTCGGACACTGAAGCTTTCTTT	CASSRGGSDTEAFF	.	.	TRBJ1-1	TRBV18
TGTGCCAGCAGTTCGGGACAGTATGGCTACACCTTC	CASSSGQYGYTF	TRBD1	.	TRBJ1-2	TRBV6-2/TRBV6-3
TGTGCCAGCAGCTCGGGACAGGGGGCGGAGGAGCAGTACTTC	CASSSGQGAEEQYF	TRBD1	.	TRBJ2-7	TRBV7-2
TGTGCCAGCAGTGTCCTCGGCAGGGGCACTGAAGCTTTCTTT	CASSVLGRGTEAFF	.	few	TRBJ1-1	TRBV2
TGTGCCAGCAGCTTCTCGGACAGGGTAGACTACGAGCAGTACTTC	CASSFSDRVDYEQYF	TRBD1	.	TRBJ2-7	TRBV5-5
TGTGCCAGCAGCTTGAGTCTAGAAAAATGGCAGCCCCAGCATTTT	CASSLSLEKWQPQHF	.	.	TRBJ1-5	TRBV5-6
TGCAGTGCTAGTTGGGGCCGTGGCTATGGCTACACCTTC	CSASWGRGYGYTF	.	.	TRBJ1-2	TRBV20-1
TGTGCCAGCAGCTTACCGGGGACAGCTTTTAATTCACCCCTCCACTTT	CASSLPGTAFNSPLHF	TRBD1	.	TRBJ1-6	TRBV7-6
TGTGCCAGTAGCACTCGGTCGACCTATAATTCACCCCTCCACTTT	CASSTRSTYNSPLHF	.	.	TRBJ1-6	TRBV19
TGCGCCAGCAGTCTCCGATCCGACAGGGACTACGAGCAGTACTTC	CASSLRSDRDYEQYF	TRBD1	.	TRBJ2-7	TRBV23-1
TGTGCCTGGAGTGTACGGTTGGTGAACACCGGGGAGCTGTTTTTT	CAWSVRLVNTGELFF	.	.	TRBJ2-2	TRBV30
TGTGCCAGCAGAGCCGGACTAGCAACCGGGGAGCTGTTTTTT	CASRAGLATGELFF	TRBD2	.	TRBJ2-2	TRBV2
TGTGCCAGCAGCCCTCCCAGGGGAAATGCAGATACGCAGTATTTT	CASSPPRGNADTQYF	.	.	TRBJ2-3	TRBV5-4
TGTGCCAGCAGTGATGACAGGTTCAATGAGCAGTTCTTC	CASSDDRFNEQFF	.	.	TRBJ2-1	TRBV2
TGTGCCAGCAGTTCGAGGGGGCTCTACGAGCAGTACTTC	CASSSRGLYEQYF	TRBD1	.	TRBJ2-7	TRBV12-3/TRBV12-4
TGTGCCAGCAGCTTAGGGTTAGCGGGGGCGGGGAATGAGCAGTTCTTC	CASSLGLAGAGNEQFF	TRBD2	.	TRBJ2-1	TRBV7-3
TGTGCCAGCAGTGAGGCCGGGATCTACGAGCAGTACTTC	CASSEAGIYEQYF	.	.	TRBJ2-7	TRBV6-1
TGTGCCAGCAGCGTAGCTTCGACAGAGAATTCACCCCTCCACTTT	CASSVASTENSPLHF	.	few	TRBJ1-6	TRBV9
TGTGCCAGCAGCACAAGGACAGGGATGAACGAGCAGTACTTC	CASSTRTGMNEQYF	TRBD1	.	TRBJ2-7	TRBV7-9
TGTGCCAGCAATCCCAGCGGCTACGAGCAGTACTTC	CASNPSGYEQYF	.	.	TRBJ2-7	TRBV28
TGTGCCAGCAGCCATGTAGCGGCACAAGAGACCCAGTACTTC	CASSHVAAQETQYF	.	.	TRBJ2-5	TRBV4-2